These T cell receptor beta chains were read from a single sample in a study of cytomegalovirus exposure and HLA in healthy donors. Profiling relied on immunoSEQ multiplex PCR, and the TCRdb table lists in-frame clones only, not all of them. The repertoire shows tens of thousands of clones; the top ten hold 0.95% to 1.3%. The source material was PBMCs. All receptors come from a woman aged 25-40 years in good health and CMV-seronegative. Both conserved end residues are part of each CDR3. Each record gives: V gene, J gene, CDR3 protein.

TRBV27	TRBJ1-1	CASSSRGNTEDFF
TRBV5-6	TRBJ2-7	CASSPGQGAYEQYF
TRBV10-2	TRBJ2-7	CASSDGGGPWEQYF
TRBV14	TRBJ1-2	CASSHRSGVRGYTF
TRBV28	TRBJ1-2	CASSLGDRPGGGYTF
TRBV28	TRBJ2-7	CASPYEQYF
TRBV18	TRBJ2-7	CASSEDSREQYF
TRBV7-2	TRBJ2-7	CASSSGPTYEQYF
TRBV2	TRBJ1-2	CASADNYGCTF
TRBV5-1	TRBJ1-1	CASSLGNPRNEAFF
TRBV10-3	TRBJ1-1	CAISGSGGGINTEAFF
TRBV7-6	TRBJ1-2	CASSPGQGAQYGYTF
TRBV2	TRBJ1-5	CASSVWQGGSQPQHF
TRBV2	TRBJ1-1	CASSGPRGTEAFF
TRBV28	TRBJ1-5	CASSAVQPQHF
TRBV30	TRBJ1-4	CAWSAPDRRNEKLFF
TRBV6-6	TRBJ2-1	CASRVTGSSYNEQFF
TRBV19	TRBJ2-6	CASSIRWESYGANVLTF
TRBV10-2	TRBJ2-5	CATLVDTEEKETQYF
TRBV7-9	TRBJ2-7	CASSPPTTYEQYF
TRBV6-6	TRBJ2-6	CASSYAGFSGANVLTF
TRBV5-1	TRBJ1-1	CASSLDMAMNTEAFF
TRBV18	TRBJ2-2	CASSLGPGQSGELFF
TRBV6-9	TRBJ2-3	CASSFYRVMGDTQYF
TRBV5-1	TRBJ2-5	CASSLALAGAETQYF
TRBV5-1	TRBJ1-1	CASKVGANTEAFF
TRBV4-1	TRBJ2-7	CASSLRQGVSEQYF
TRBV4-1	TRBJ2-7	CASSPGVNYEQYF
TRBV6-6	TRBJ1-1	CASSYATGTDAFF
TRBV11-1	TRBJ1-1	CASSPRWRDGQAFF
TRBV29-1	TRBJ2-1	CSVGDNYNEQFF
TRBV12-5	TRBJ2-7	CASGPGQRSYEQYF
TRBV2	TRBJ1-1	CASSGGRNTEAFF
TRBV5-1	TRBJ2-7	CASSWDSYEQYF
TRBV21-1	TRBJ2-2	CASSIAGIAGTGELFF
TRBV11-2	TRBJ1-1	CASSPPGRMNTEAFF
TRBV6-5	TRBJ2-7	CASSPGRDSDEQYF
TRBV7-9	TRBJ2-7	CASSLVTGPGEQYF
TRBV4-1	TRBJ2-7	CASSRDRFGEQYF
TRBV4-1	TRBJ2-7	CASSQAVMGGGDRVQYF
TRBV4-1	TRBJ2-1	CASSQEGLVDNEQFF
TRBV7-2	TRBJ2-2	CASSPLAGGTGELFF
TRBV18	TRBJ2-1	CASSPGGQGGTNEQFF
TRBV2	TRBJ2-7	CASGRGYAYEQYF
TRBV2	TRBJ1-1	CASRSEAGTEAFF
TRBV30	TRBJ2-2	CAWAGGDQNGELFF
TRBV4-2	TRBJ1-2	CASSQGSQGSYGYTF
TRBV6-1	TRBJ2-1	CASRDGAGAKNEQFF
TRBV7-9	TRBJ2-3	CASSLLAGASTDTQYF
TRBV18	TRBJ2-7	CASSTSIPGTGPSYEQYF
TRBV18	TRBJ1-1	CASSTWTEGDTEAFF
TRBV27	TRBJ1-6	CASGLERGVSPLHF
TRBV11-2	TRBJ2-1	CASSLSRGGSEQFF
TRBV5-1	TRBJ2-1	CASSPRFSGRAIGEQFF
TRBV5-6	TRBJ2-5	CASSFWGGETQYF
TRBV6-1	TRBJ2-7	CASSDQAGGPYEQYF
TRBV18	TRBJ2-7	CASSPRGGFEAYEQYF
TRBV5-1	TRBJ2-1	CASSLARSRSSDNEQFF
TRBV18	TRBJ1-2	CASSRGTDYGYTF